A selection of T cell receptor beta chains follows, all from one sample in a study of long-term antiretroviral therapy in people with HIV. Data came from immunoSEQ multiplex PCR; TCRdb stores just in-frame clones and leaves some out. The sample has about 44,000 clones, 90% to 95% seen once. The specimen comprised unsorted PBMCs, sampled 3.7 years after starting antiretroviral therapy. Receptors were obtained from a woman aged 50 to 60 with HIV. Each CDR3 is given with its conserved first and last residue. D genes are given only for firm matches. Expanded clones get a size class; other rows say once, few or many, or leave the size out.

clone size: -
V gene: TRBV14
J gene: TRBJ1-6
D gene: TRBD1
CDR3 DNA: TGTGCCAGCAGCCTCGGGACAGCTAATTCACCCCTCCACTTT
CDR3 protein: CASSLGTANSPLHF

clone size: -
V gene: TRBV6-1
J gene: TRBJ2-7
D gene: -
CDR3 DNA: TGTGCCAGCAATCTTTGGGGAGGCGAGCAGTACTTC
CDR3 protein: CASNLWGGEQYF

clone size: -
V gene: TRBV7-9
J gene: TRBJ2-7
D gene: -
CDR3 DNA: TGTGCCAGCAGCCAGCCGGGACACAACTACGAGCAGTACTTC
CDR3 protein: CASSQPGHNYEQYF

clone size: -
V gene: TRBV7-2
J gene: TRBJ1-1
D gene: -
CDR3 DNA: TGTGCCAGCAGCTTAGCCGCGACACCAAGAGCTTTCTTT
CDR3 protein: CASSLAATPRAFF

clone size: -
V gene: TRBV4-1
J gene: TRBJ2-7
D gene: -
CDR3 DNA: TGCGCCAGCAGCCAAGATTCAGGTAACTACGAGCAGTACTTC
CDR3 protein: CASSQDSGNYEQYF

clone size: -
V gene: TRBV6-5
J gene: TRBJ2-2
D gene: TRBD2
CDR3 DNA: TGTGCCAGCATCGATTCGGGGGGGGCCGCCGGGGAGCTGTTTTTT
CDR3 protein: CASIDSGGAAGELFF

clone size: -
V gene: TRBV5-4
J gene: TRBJ1-1
D gene: -
CDR3 DNA: TGTGCCAGCAGCTTTTCCGTTGGCACTGAAGCTTTCTTT
CDR3 protein: CASSFSVGTEAFF

clone size: -
V gene: TRBV7-9
J gene: TRBJ1-1
D gene: TRBD1
CDR3 DNA: TGTGCCAGCAGCTCGACAGGGGAAGGGAACACTGAAGCTTTCTTT
CDR3 protein: CASSSTGEGNTEAFF

clone size: -
V gene: TRBV5-4
J gene: TRBJ1-1
D gene: TRBD1
CDR3 DNA: TGTGCAACGCTCGTGACAGGGGGCACTGAAGCTTTCTTT
CDR3 protein: CATLVTGGTEAFF

clone size: -
V gene: TRBV5-1
J gene: TRBJ2-2
D gene: TRBD1
CDR3 DNA: TGCGCCAGCAGCTTGGTGGCAGGGGGTACCGGGGAGCTGTTTTTT
CDR3 protein: CASSLVAGGTGELFF

clone size: few
V gene: TRBV2
J gene: TRBJ1-2
D gene: -
CDR3 DNA: TGTGCCAGCGTGGAAAATTATGGCTACACCTTC
CDR3 protein: CASVENYGYTF

clone size: -
V gene: TRBV11-2
J gene: TRBJ1-1
D gene: -
CDR3 DNA: TGTGCCAGCAGCGCTCGACAGGTGAACACTGAAGCTTTCTTT
CDR3 protein: CASSARQVNTEAFF

clone size: -
V gene: TRBV2
J gene: TRBJ1-5
D gene: -
CDR3 DNA: TGTGCCAGCAGCAACCTACAGGGTTTGGGAAGCAATCAGCCCCAGCATTTT
CDR3 protein: CASSNLQGLGSNQPQHF

clone size: -
V gene: TRBV25-1
J gene: TRBJ1-1
D gene: -
CDR3 DNA: TGTGCCAGCACCAAGTGGGGGCAGGGAGGAACTGAAGCTTTCTTT
CDR3 protein: CASTKWGQGGTEAFF

clone size: -
V gene: TRBV5-1
J gene: TRBJ1-5
D gene: -
CDR3 DNA: TGCGCCAGCAGCTTGGATCAGGGAGACGGTCAGCCCCAGCATTTT
CDR3 protein: CASSLDQGDGQPQHF

clone size: -
V gene: TRBV30
J gene: TRBJ2-7
D gene: -
CDR3 DNA: TGTGCCTGGAGTGAGGGCACCTACGAGCAGTACTTC
CDR3 protein: CAWSEGTYEQYF

clone size: few
V gene: TRBV7-2
J gene: TRBJ1-1
D gene: TRBD1
CDR3 DNA: TGTGCCAGCAGCCGAGGGACAGGTGCCCATGAAGCTTTCTTT
CDR3 protein: CASSRGTGAHEAFF

clone size: -
V gene: TRBV4-1
J gene: TRBJ1-5
D gene: -
CDR3 DNA: TGCGCCAGCAGCCAAGAAACTAGTCAGCCCCAGCATTTT
CDR3 protein: CASSQETSQPQHF

clone size: once
V gene: TRBV11-2
J gene: TRBJ2-5
D gene: TRBD2
CDR3 DNA: TGTGCCGGCAGCTTAGATAGCGCTAGCGGGGGGCAAGAGACCCAGTACTTC
CDR3 protein: CAGSLDSASGGQETQYF

clone size: -
V gene: TRBV2
J gene: TRBJ2-3
D gene: TRBD2
CDR3 DNA: TGTGCCAGCAGCCGAGCGGGGGGGCCCCCAGATACGCAGTATTTT
CDR3 protein: CASSRAGGPPDTQYF

clone size: -
V gene: TRBV7-2
J gene: TRBJ1-5
D gene: -
CDR3 DNA: TGTGCCAGCAGCTTAGGGGGATATCAGCCCCAGCATTTT
CDR3 protein: CASSLGGYQPQHF

clone size: -
V gene: TRBV19
J gene: TRBJ1-4
D gene: TRBD1
CDR3 DNA: TGTGCCAGTAGTATTGGACAGGGTGGGGAAAAACTGTTTTTT
CDR3 protein: CASSIGQGGEKLFF

clone size: -
V gene: TRBV7-9
J gene: TRBJ2-2
D gene: -
CDR3 DNA: TGTGCCAGCAGCTTAAACAGGAAGCAGACGAACACCGGGGAGCTGTTTTTT
CDR3 protein: CASSLNRKQTNTGELFF

clone size: -
V gene: TRBV7-9
J gene: TRBJ2-1
D gene: -
CDR3 DNA: TGTGCCAGCAGCTTTGGCGGTTCGGACAATGAGCAGTTCTTC
CDR3 protein: CASSFGGSDNEQFF

clone size: once
V gene: TRBV5-1
J gene: TRBJ1-6
D gene: -
CDR3 DNA: TGCGCCAGCAGCTTGGACAACTATAATTCACCCCTCCACTTT
CDR3 protein: CASSLDNYNSPLHF

clone size: -
V gene: TRBV6-6
J gene: TRBJ1-6
D gene: -
CDR3 DNA: TGTGCCAGCAGTTACGTTGAGGTCCCCAATTCACCCCTCCACTTT
CDR3 protein: CASSYVEVPNSPLHF

clone size: once
V gene: TRBV25-1
J gene: TRBJ1-2
D gene: -
CDR3 DNA: TGTGCCAGCAGTGATTGGGCAGGGCTGGAGGAAAATGGCTACACCTTC
CDR3 protein: CASSDWAGLEENGYTF